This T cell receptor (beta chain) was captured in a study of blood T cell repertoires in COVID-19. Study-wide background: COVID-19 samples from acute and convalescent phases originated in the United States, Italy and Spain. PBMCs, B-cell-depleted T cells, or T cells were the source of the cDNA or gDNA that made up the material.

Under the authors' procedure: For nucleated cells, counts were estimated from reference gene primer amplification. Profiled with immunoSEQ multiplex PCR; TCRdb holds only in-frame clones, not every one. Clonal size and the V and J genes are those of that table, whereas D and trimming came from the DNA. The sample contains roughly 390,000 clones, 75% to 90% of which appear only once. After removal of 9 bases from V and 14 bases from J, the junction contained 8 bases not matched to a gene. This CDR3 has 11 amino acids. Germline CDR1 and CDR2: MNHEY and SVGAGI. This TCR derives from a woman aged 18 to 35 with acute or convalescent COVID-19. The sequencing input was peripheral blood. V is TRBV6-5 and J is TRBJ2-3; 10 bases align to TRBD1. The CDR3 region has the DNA TGTGCCAGTTCCCCGGGACAGGGGTCGTATTTT. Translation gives CASSPGQGSYF.